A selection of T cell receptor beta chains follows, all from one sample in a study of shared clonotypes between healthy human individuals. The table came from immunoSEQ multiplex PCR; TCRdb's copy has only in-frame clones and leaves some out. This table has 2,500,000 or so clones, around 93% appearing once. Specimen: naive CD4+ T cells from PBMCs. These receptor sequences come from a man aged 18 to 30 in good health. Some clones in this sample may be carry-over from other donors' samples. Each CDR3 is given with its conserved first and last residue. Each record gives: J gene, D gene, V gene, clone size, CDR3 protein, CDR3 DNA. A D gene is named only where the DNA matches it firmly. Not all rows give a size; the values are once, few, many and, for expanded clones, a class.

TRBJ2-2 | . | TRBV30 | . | CAWKGGRNTGELFF | TGTGCCTGGAAGGGGGGGCGGAACACCGGGGAGCTGTTTTTT
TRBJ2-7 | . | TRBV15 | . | CATSRERPPIEQYF | TGTGCCACCAGCAGAGAGCGCCCCCCTATCGAGCAGTACTTC
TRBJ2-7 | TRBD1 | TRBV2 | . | CASSVDREYEQYF | TGTGCCAGCAGTGTCGACAGGGAGTACGAGCAGTACTTC
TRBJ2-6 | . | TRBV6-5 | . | CAARTAGANVLTF | TGTGCCGCAAGGACAGCCGGGGCCAACGTCCTGACTTTC
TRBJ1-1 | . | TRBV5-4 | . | CASSSGAVNTEAFF | TGTGCCAGCAGCTCGGGGGCAGTAAACACTGAAGCTTTCTTT
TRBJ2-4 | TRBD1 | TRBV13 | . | CASSTDRDRLAKNIQYF | TGTGCCAGCAGCACTGACCGGGACAGATTAGCCAAAAACATTCAGTACTTC
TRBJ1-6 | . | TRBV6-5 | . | CASSYFGDPNSPLHF | TGTGCCAGCAGTTACTTCGGGGACCCTAATTCACCCCTCCACTTT
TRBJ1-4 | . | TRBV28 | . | CASSPAPLRSAEKLFF | TGTGCCAGCAGCCCTGCCCCTCTCCGTTCTGCGGAAAAACTGTTTTTT
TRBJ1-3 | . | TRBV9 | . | CASSVAGPSSGNTIYF | TGTGCCAGCAGCGTAGCAGGACCCAGCTCTGGAAACACCATATATTTT
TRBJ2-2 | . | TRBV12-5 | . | CASGRDTNTGELFF | TGTGCTAGTGGCAGGGACACGAACACCGGGGAGCTGTTTTTT
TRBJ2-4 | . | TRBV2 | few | CASSWDRPRNIQYF | TGTGCCAGCAGTTGGGACCGTCCCCGGAACATTCAGTACTTC
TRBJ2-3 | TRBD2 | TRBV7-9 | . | CASSPKVSGRDTDTQYF | TGTGCCAGCAGCCCTAAAGTCAGCGGGAGGGACACAGATACGCAGTATTTT
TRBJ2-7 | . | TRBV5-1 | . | CASSLARFYEQYF | TGCGCCAGCAGCTTGGCCCGGTTCTACGAGCAGTACTTC
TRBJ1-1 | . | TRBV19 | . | CASNSRNTEAFF | TGTGCCAGTAACTCTCGGAACACTGAAGCTTTCTTT
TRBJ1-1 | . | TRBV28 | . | CASSLWQRNTEAFF | TGTGCCAGCAGTTTATGGCAGAGAAACACTGAAGCTTTCTTT
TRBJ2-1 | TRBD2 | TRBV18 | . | CASSPQHLAGGGNEQFF | TGTGCCAGCTCACCGCAGCATCTAGCGGGAGGGGGGAATGAGCAGTTCTTC